A single sample gave rise to the 21 T cell receptor beta chains below, sequenced in a study of untreated major depressive disorder. Produced via immunoSEQ multiplex PCR; TCRdb's table is partial and in-frame only. The sample lists 21,000 or so clones, approximately 95% occurring once. Input material: CD4+ T cells from PBMCs. These TCRs come from a man younger than 40 in good health.

The chain is built from TRBV2 and TRBJ1-1; the D is unclear. Trimming left V 5 bases short and J 0 bases short, with 13 bases between. The length of the CDR3 is 15 residues. Germline V gives CDR1 SNHLY, CDR2 FYNNEI. This chain's CDR3 is CASSQVSGLNTEAFF. The CDR3 DNA sequence: TGTGCCAGCAGTCAAGTGTCAGGATTGAACACTGAAGCTTTCTTT.

The CDR3 region is CASTFGGGYEQYF. The CDR3 DNA follows: TGTGCCAGCACCTTTGGTGGGGGCTACGAGCAGTACTTC. The rearrangement links TRBV7-2 to TRBJ2-7; D possibly matches TRBD1 or TRBD2 (5 bases each). The CDR3 extends over 13 amino acids. From germline, CDR1 is SGHTA and CDR2 FQGNSA. V shed 7 bases and J shed 3 bases, with 13 bases lying between them.

Here the CDR3 reads CASLKSALSETYEQYF. Written as DNA, the CDR3 is TGTGCCAGCTTAAAGTCAGCCCTTTCCGAGACCTACGAGCAGTACTTC. This sequence joins TRBV2 and TRBJ2-7, with D hard to call. The ends were cut back, 8 bases at V and 2 bases at J, with 22 bases in the middle. CDR1 and CDR2 (germline): SNHLY, FYNNEI. The CDR3 loop spans 16 amino acids.

This clone appeared a single time. J is TRBJ2-7 and V is TRBV11-2; 9 bases line up with TRBD2. CDR1 and CDR2 from the germline V gene are SGHAT and FQNNGV. This CDR3 contains 15 residues. V lost 2 bases to trimming and J lost 2 bases; unmatched junction nucleotides: 4. DNA of the CDR3: TGTGCCAGCAGCTTATTGGCGGGAGGGACCTACGAGCAGTACTTC. Its translation: CASSLLAGGTYEQYF.

This clone was counted only a few times. The chain links TRBV29-1 to TRBJ1-1, with D uncertain. Looked up from germline, CDR1 is SQVTM and CDR2 is ANQGSEA. CDR3 length: 13 amino acids. Trimming left V 3 bases short and J 0 bases short, with 8 bases between. CDR3 region: CSVDRILNTEAFF. CDR3 sequence (DNA): TGCAGCGTTGACAGGATATTGAACACTGAAGCTTTCTTT.

This clone was picked up a small number of times. Other DNA sequences in the sample encode the same CDR3. V gene TRBV18 combines with J gene TRBJ2-5, with no clear D. Per the germline V gene, CDR1 is KGHSH and CDR2 is LQKENI. The CDR3 extends over 12 amino acids. V gave up 6 bases and J gave up 0 bases, with 5 bases separating them. The DNA of the CDR3 is TGTGCCAGCTCGTTGTACCAAGAGACCCAGTACTTC. Residues: CASSLYQETQYF.

This chain uses TRBV2 with TRBJ1-1; D is undetermined. V was trimmed by 5 bases and J by 4 bases, leaving 14 bases between them. Germline V lookup: CDR1 SNHLY, CDR2 FYNNEI. The CDR3 is made up of 14 amino acids. The CDR3 here is CASSLYTGGTEAFF. CDR3 sequence (DNA): TGTGCCAGCAGTCTTTATACGGGCGGCACTGAAGCTTTCTTT.

The chain recombines TRBV7-2 with TRBJ2-3; a possible D gene is TRBD1 (5 bases). The germline V gene has CDR1 SGHTA and CDR2 FQGNSA. Trimming shortened V by 7 bases and J by 6 bases, and 14 bases separated the two germline ends. The CDR3 has 13 amino acids. In DNA form, the CDR3 reads TGTGCCAGCACCCGACAGTCAGTGGATACGCAGTATTTT. Its protein is CASTRQSVDTQYF.

This clone has a single count. J is TRBJ2-5 and V is TRBV7-6; the D is unclear. CDR1 is SGHVS and CDR2 is FNYEAQ in the germline V gene. Deletions cut 3 bases from V and 3 bases from J, with 14 bases between. This CDR3 comprises 15 residues. CDR3 in amino acids: CASSFLGFAKETQYF. The CDR3 DNA sequence: TGTGCCAGCAGCTTCTTAGGTTTCGCCAAAGAGACCCAGTACTTC.

Only a few counts were recorded for this clone. This chain joins TRBV29-1 and TRBJ2-1; D is undetermined. V was cut by 5 bases and J by 10 bases, with 12 bases left in between. From germline, CDR1 is SQVTM and CDR2 ANQGSEA. The CDR3 covers 11 residues. The CDR3 DNA reads as TGCAGCGTTTCTTTATCGGAGGAGCAGTTCTTC. Amino acids: CSVSLSEEQFF.

The chain is built from TRBV29-1 and TRBJ2-3, with D tentatively TRBD2 (5 bases). This CDR3 spans 14 amino acids. The V gene lost 6 bases and the J gene lost 3 bases, with 16 bases spanning the gap. The germline gives CDR1 SQVTM, CDR2 ANQGSEA. The chain's CDR3 is CSVPPPGKTDTQYF. CDR3 in DNA: TGCAGCGTCCCTCCGCCGGGGAAGACAGATACGCAGTATTTT.

CDR3 DNA sequence: TGTGCCAGCAGCCTGATGGGGGACAATGAGCAGTTCTTC. Translated, it gives CASSLMGDNEQFF. The chain uses TRBV9 and TRBJ2-1; tentatively, D is TRBD1 or TRBD2 (5 bases each). This CDR3 comprises 13 residues. Trimming stripped 4 bases from V and 5 bases from J, with 10 bases between. Germline V CDR1 and CDR2: SGDLS, YYNGEE.

This chain uses TRBV25-1 with TRBJ1-2; 7 nucleotides line up with TRBD1. The germline CDR1 and CDR2 sequences are MGHDK and SYGVNS. V lost 3 bases to trimming and J lost 8 bases; unmatched junction nucleotides: 3. The CDR3 is 12 amino acids. DNA for the CDR3: TGTGCCAGCAGTGAGCAGGGGGGCGGCTACACCTTC. Translating gives CASSEQGGGYTF.

The genes are TRBV19 and TRBJ1-2; D is possibly TRBD1 (5 bases). The CDR3 length is 17 residues. The germline V and J ends were trimmed by 8 bases and 0 bases, with 22 bases remaining between them. Germline V gene lookup returns CDR1 LNHDA and CDR2 SQIVND (reference sequence). This chain's CDR3 is CASHPGPTLLANYGYTF. In DNA, the CDR3 is TGTGCCAGTCATCCGGGACCGACACTCTTAGCTAACTATGGCTACACCTTC.

The count of this clone is one. The rearrangement uses TRBV6-5 and TRBJ1-4; weak D call: TRBD1 (5 bases). Trimming removed 2 bases from V and 8 bases from J, with 15 bases in between. This CDR3 comprises 15 residues. Germline V gene sequence: CDR1 MNHEY, CDR2 SVGAGI. The CDR3 loop reads CASSYNPGAVEKLFF. The CDR3, as DNA: TGTGCCAGCAGTTACAACCCCGGGGCGGTGGAAAAACTGTTTTTT.

This chain joins TRBV27 and TRBJ2-1, with 7 bases that match TRBD2. Trimming at V came to 4 bases and at J to 5 bases, leaving 8 bases not matched to a gene. From germline, CDR1 is MNHEY and CDR2 SMNVEV (reference sequence). The CDR3 sequence is 15 residues long. The CDR3 reads CASSSRPGLNNEQFF. CDR3 bases: TGTGCCAGCAGTTCCCGCCCGGGACTAAACAATGAGCAGTTCTTC.

V usage is TRBV4-2 and J usage is TRBJ2-1; maybe TRBD2 (5 bases). CDR1 LGHNA and CDR2 YNFKEQ come from the germline V gene. This CDR3 contains 13 residues. V lost 7 bases, J lost 2 bases, and 9 bases lay in between. This CDR3 is CASIGRAYNEQFF. CDR3 in DNA: TGTGCCAGCATCGGGCGGGCCTACAATGAGCAGTTCTTC.

The chain employs TRBV27 and TRBJ2-7; the D gene is possibly TRBD2 (5 bases). The CDR3 runs to 13 residues. With 0 bases removed from V and 3 bases from J, the gap between germline ends came to 6 bases. Germline CDR1 is MNHEY and CDR2 is SMNVEV (reference sequence). Written as DNA, the CDR3 is TGTGCCAGCAGTTTATCACGGGGCTACGAGCAGTACTTC. It specifies CASSLSRGYEQYF.

V and J are TRBV5-1 and TRBJ1-1; 8 bases align to TRBD1. J was trimmed by 6 bases and V by 4 bases; bases with no gene match: 11. In germline, CDR1 is SGHRS, CDR2 YFSETQ. The CDR3 spans 15 residues. The CDR3 sequence is CASSPGHGTGPEAFF. CDR3 bases: TGCGCCAGCAGCCCGGGCCATGGGACAGGTCCTGAAGCTTTCTTT.

The rearrangement joins TRBV6-6 to TRBJ1-5; D uncertain. Germline V gene data show CDR1 as MNHNY and CDR2 as SVGAGI (reference sequence). Trimming removed 11 bases from V and 2 bases from J, with 16 bases in between. The CDR3 is 14 residues long. CDR3 nucleotide sequence: TGTGCCTGCCGATTGAGTGGCGGCAATCAGCCCCAGCATTTT. It specifies CACRLSGGNQPQHF.

The chain uses TRBV4-3 and TRBJ2-3, with D maybe TRBD2 (5 bases). This CDR3 is built from 12 residues. V shed 4 bases and J shed 6 bases, with 8 bases lying between them. Germline assignment: CDR1 LGHNA and CDR2 YSLEER. DNA for the CDR3: TGCGCCAGCAGCCGGGAGCGGGATACGCAGTATTTT. Translating gives CASSRERDTQYF.